This TCR beta chain came from a study of cytomegalovirus exposure and HLA in healthy donors. Vbeta (60) and Jbeta (13) primers were used in the PCR. Profiling relied on immunoSEQ multiplex PCR, and the TCRdb table lists in-frame clones only, not all of them. The sample lists under 120,000 clones, around three quarters occurring once. A note on this clone: In the same sample, other DNA sequences code for this CDR3.

Germline CDR1 is KGHSH and CDR2 is LQKENI. J lost 1 base, V lost 3 bases, and 3 bases had no gene match. The CDR3 is 15 amino acids. The J gene is TRBJ1-1, the V gene TRBV18; TRBD1 matches at 9 bases. This sequence originates from a man over 45 in good health and CMV-seropositive. The sample consisted of PBMCs. CDR3 DNA: TGTGCCAGCTCACCCGGACAGGGGACGAACACTGAAGCTTTCTTT. Its protein product is CASSPGQGTNTEAFF. The full variable domain, completed using reference TRBV18 and TRBJ1-1, is NAGVMQNPRHLVRRRGQEARLRCSPMKGHSHVYWYRQLPEEGLKFMVYLQKENIIDESGMPKERFSAEFPKEGPSILRIQQVVRGDSAAYFCASSPGQGTNTEAFFGQGTRLTVV.